The sequence of this T cell receptor (beta chain) was determined in a study of cytomegalovirus exposure and HLA in healthy donors. Study-wide results and limits: TCR beta V- and J-gene trimming was later associated with a missense DCLRE1C variant. Immune exposure was documented only through CMV serostatus. About 180 TCR beta chains were listed as cytomegalovirus-associated.

Trimming took off 5 bases at V and 10 bases at J, with 8 bases between the two ends. The CDR3 contains 10 residues. The germline gives CDR1 MDHEN, CDR2 SYDVKM. About this clone: No antigen is known for it.

Both 60 Vbeta primers and 13 Jbeta primers went into the PCR. Clones were sequenced by immunoSEQ multiplex PCR, and TCRdb holds only the in-frame ones, with some missing. This table has 120,000 or so clones, roughly three fifths appearing once. The chain is built from TRBV28 and TRBJ2-5; D ambiguous. This sequence originates from a middle-aged woman in good health and CMV-seropositive. What was sequenced was PBMCs. The CDR3 nucleotides are TGTGCCAGCAGTGAGCGAGACCAGTACTTC. It is translated as CASSERDQYF.